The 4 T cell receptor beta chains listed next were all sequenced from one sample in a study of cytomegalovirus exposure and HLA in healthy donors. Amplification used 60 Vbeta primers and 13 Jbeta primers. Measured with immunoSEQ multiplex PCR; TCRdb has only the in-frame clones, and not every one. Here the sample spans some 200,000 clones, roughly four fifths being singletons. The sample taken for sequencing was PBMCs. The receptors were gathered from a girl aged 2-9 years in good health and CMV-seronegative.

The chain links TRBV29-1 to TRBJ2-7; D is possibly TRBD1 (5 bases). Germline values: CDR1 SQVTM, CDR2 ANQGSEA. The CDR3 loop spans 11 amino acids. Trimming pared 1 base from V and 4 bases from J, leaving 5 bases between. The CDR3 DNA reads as TGCAGCGTTGAAGGACAGTACGAGCAGTACTTC. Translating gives CSVEGQYEQYF.

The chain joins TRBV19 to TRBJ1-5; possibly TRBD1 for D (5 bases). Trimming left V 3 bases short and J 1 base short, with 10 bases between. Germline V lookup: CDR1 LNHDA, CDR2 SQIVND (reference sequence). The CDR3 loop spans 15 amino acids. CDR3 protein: CASSIHPGSNQPQHF. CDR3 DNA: TGTGCCAGTAGTATTCATCCAGGGAGCAATCAGCCCCAGCATTTT.

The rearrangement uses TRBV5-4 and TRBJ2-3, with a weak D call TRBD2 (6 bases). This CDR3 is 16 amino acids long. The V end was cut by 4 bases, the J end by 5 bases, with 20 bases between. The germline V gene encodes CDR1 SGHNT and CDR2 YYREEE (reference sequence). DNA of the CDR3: TGTGCCAGCAGCCGGGCCCCGGCAGGGAGGAGAGATACGCAGTATTTT. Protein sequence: CASSRAPAGRRDTQYF.

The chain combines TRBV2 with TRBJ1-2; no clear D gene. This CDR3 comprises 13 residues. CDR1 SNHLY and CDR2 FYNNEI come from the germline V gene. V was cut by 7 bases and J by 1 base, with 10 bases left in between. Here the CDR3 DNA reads TGTGCCAGCACGAGGGTTTTTAACTATGGCTACACCTTC. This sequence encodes CASTRVFNYGYTF.